These 27 T cell receptor beta chains share one sample of origin, sequenced in a study of post-analysis software for immune sequencing data. Incorporated into the TCR beta cDNA libraries were unique molecular identifiers, which served to reduce PCR and sequencing biases. MiXCR was run by TCRdb on the PCR reads, yielding one entry per CDR3 protein. The sample lists under 900,000 distinct CDR3 sequences, approximately 53% seen once, with roughly 4.4% in the top ten. Their antigens are not known. Findings and caveats of the study: The five TRBV segments detected at higher frequency in patients than in controls included TRBV5-6, TRBV5-1 and TRBV20-1.

Sequencing used blood. The receptors shown here come from a girl aged 5-17 years with multiple sclerosis.

V is TRBV3-1 and J is TRBJ2-5; 13 nucleotides align to TRBD2. This CDR3 region has 13 residues. The trim removed 10 bases at V and 11 bases at J, leaving 10 bases unmatched. Germline-derived CDR1 and CDR2 are LGHDT and YNNKEL (reference sequence). The CDR3 DNA follows: TGTGCCACAGGGACTAGCGGGGCGAAAGAGCAGTACTTC. This codes for CATGTSGAKEQYF.

This chain joins TRBV5-5 and TRBJ1-5, with D uncertain. CDR1 is SGHKS, CDR2 YYEKEE, per germline (reference sequence). The CDR3 is 15 residues long. Trimming stripped 2 bases from V and 3 bases from J, with 12 bases between. DNA for the CDR3: TGTGCCAGCAGCTTTTGGGCAGCAGTCAATCAGCCCCAGCATTTT. This encodes CASSFWAAVNQPQHF. The variable domain in full, completed from reference TRBV5-5 and TRBJ1-5, reads DAGVTQSPTHLIKTRGQQVTLRCSPISGHKSVSWYQQVLGQGPQFIFQYYEKEERGRGNFPDRFSARQFPNYSSELNVNALLLGDSALYLCASSFWAAVNQPQHFGDGTRLSIL.

Only a few counts were recorded for this clonotype. The rearrangement joins TRBV29-1 to TRBJ1-2; 7 bases align to TRBD1. Germline loops: CDR1 SQVTM, CDR2 ANQGSEA. After removal of 4 bases from V and 4 bases from J, the junction contained 6 bases not matched to a gene. The CDR3 has 13 amino acids. CDR3 protein: CSVGNRGAYGYTF. DNA of the CDR3: TGCAGCGTTGGGAACAGGGGAGCCTATGGCTACACCTTC.

This clonotype was found a few times. The CDR3 reads CASSQDRVADTQYF. CDR3 sequence (DNA): TGTGCCAGCAGTCAGGACAGGGTTGCAGATACGCAGTATTTT. The chain carries TRBV12-3 or TRBV12-4 and TRBJ2-3; 8 nucleotides align to TRBD1. The length of the CDR3 is 14 residues. With 5 bases clipped from V and 4 bases from J, the junction kept 5 bases outside the gene matches.

The J gene is TRBJ2-1, the V gene TRBV7-9; D may correspond to TRBD1 or TRBD2 (5 bases each). V dropped 3 bases and J dropped 3 bases, with 12 bases sitting between them. The CDR3 length is 15 residues. Germline V gene sequence: CDR1 SEHNR, CDR2 FQNEAQ (reference sequence). The CDR3 spells CASSFGTGRYNEQFF. The DNA of the CDR3 is TGTGCCAGCAGCTTCGGGACGGGGCGCTACAATGAGCAGTTCTTC. The full variable domain, its missing parts supplied by reference TRBV7-9 and TRBJ2-1, is DTGVSQNPRHKITKRGQNVTFRCDPISEHNRLYWYRQTLGQGPEFLTYFQNEAQLEKSRLLSDRFSAERPKGSFSTLEIQRTEQGDSAMYLCASSFGTGRYNEQFFGPGTRLTVL.

The chain couples TRBV7-9 to TRBJ2-5; 9 bases line up with TRBD2. Per the germline V gene, CDR1 is SEHNR and CDR2 is FQNEAQ (reference sequence). The CDR3 covers 15 residues. With 3 bases clipped from V and 2 bases from J, the junction kept 4 bases outside the gene matches. Here the CDR3 reads CASSFGTSPQETQYF. The DNA for the CDR3 is TGTGCCAGCAGCTTCGGGACTAGCCCACAAGAGACCCAGTACTTC.

The chain links TRBV12-3 or TRBV12-4 to TRBJ1-5; TRBD1 is a possible D gene (6 bases). The germline V and J ends were trimmed by 8 bases and 0 bases, with 14 bases remaining between them. The length of the CDR3 is 15 residues. In DNA, the CDR3 is TGTGCCAGCGGCAGACAGGAGGATAGCAATCAGCCCCAGCATTTT. Translated, it gives CASGRQEDSNQPQHF.

This clonotype was counted between two and nine times. The chain recombines TRBV20-1 with TRBJ2-7; 8 nucleotides match TRBD2. The J segment lost 2 bases and the V segment lost 2 bases, leaving 8 bases of the junction unmatched. The length of the CDR3 is 15 residues. CDR1 is DFQATT, CDR2 SNEGSKA, per germline (reference sequence). This CDR3 reads CSARKWREAAYEQYF. In DNA form, the CDR3 reads TGCAGTGCTAGAAAGTGGCGGGAGGCCGCCTACGAGCAGTACTTC.

This clonotype appeared a few times. This chain connects TRBV20-1 to TRBJ2-5, with 7 bases identical to TRBD1. Near its end, the DNA agrees better with TRBJ2-7, so the J call may be wrong. Germline lookup yields CDR1 DFQATT and CDR2 SNEGSKA (reference sequence). This CDR3 has 14 amino acids. CDR3 sequence (DNA): TGCAGTGCCCCCCAGAGAGGGGACAGCTACGAGCAGTACTTC. Encoded protein: CSAPQRGDSYEQYF.

The chain is built from TRBV29-1 and TRBJ1-1; TRBD1 is a possible D gene (5 bases). CDR3 length equals 15 residues. The germline V gene has CDR1 SQVTM and CDR2 ANQGSEA. Trimming removed 6 bases from V and 2 bases from J, with 19 bases in between. The CDR3 DNA sequence: TGCAGCGTGGGGCTTGGGGGGTCCCCAAACACTGAAGCTTTCTTT. The encoded protein is CSVGLGGSPNTEAFF.

The chain couples TRBV10-3 to TRBJ2-7; 11 bases map to TRBD2. The CDR3 is 13 residues long. Trimming cost V 10 bases and J 1 base; bases outside gene matches: 3. Germline V gene sequence: CDR1 ENHRY, CDR2 SYGVKD. CDR3 nucleotide sequence: TGTGCCACAACTAGCGGGAGTTCCTACGAGCAGTACTTC. This translates into CATTSGSSYEQYF.

As for this clonotype: The junction differs from germline at one of its ends, possibly a read error. The gene calls are TRBV27 and TRBJ2-1, with unresolved D. Germline CDR1 and CDR2: MNHEY and SMNVEV (reference sequence). This CDR3 has 17 amino acids. The CDR3 region has the DNA TGTGCCAGCAGTTTCTTACGGGCGAAGATATCCTACAGTGAGCAGTTCTTC. As protein: CASSFLRAKISYSEQFF.

The rearrangement joins TRBV7-9 to TRBJ2-1; D remains unclear. Trimming stripped 3 bases from V and 3 bases from J, with 6 bases between. Germline CDR1 reads SEHNR; CDR2 reads FQNEAQ (reference sequence). The CDR3 contains 13 residues. CDR3 coding DNA: TGTGCCAGCAGCTTTTCCGGCTACAATGAGCAGTTCTTC. As protein: CASSFSGYNEQFF.

This clonotype showed up just a few times. This chain joins TRBV10-3 and TRBJ2-3, with no clear D. V was trimmed by 2 bases and J by 5 bases, leaving 8 bases between them. There are 13 residues in the CDR3. Germline CDR1 ENHRY, CDR2 SYGVKD. This CDR3 reads CAISEVLRDTQYF. The DNA for the CDR3 is TGTGCCATCAGTGAGGTCCTGAGAGATACGCAGTATTTT.

This sequence joins TRBV4-1 and TRBJ2-4, with a tentative D call TRBD2 (5 bases). Deletions cut 1 base from V and 9 bases from J, with 13 bases between. The CDR3 is made up of 14 amino acids. CDR1 is MGHRA and CDR2 is YSYEKL in the germline V gene. CDR3 protein: CASSQVRANSIQYF. CDR3 nucleotides: TGCGCCAGCAGCCAAGTGAGGGCCAATTCCATTCAGTACTTC.

This chain joins TRBV7-2 and TRBJ1-1; possible D gene TRBD1, 5 bases. Germline V gives CDR1 SGHTA, CDR2 FQGNSA. The CDR3 has 15 amino acids. V lost 5 bases and J lost 4, with 17 bases in between. The DNA of the CDR3 is TGTGCCAGCAGCCCCCGGTCGGGGGAGGCCACTGAAGCTTTCTTT. This translates into CASSPRSGEATEAFF. Complete variable domain (other parts from reference TRBV7-2 and TRBJ1-1): GAGVSQSPSNKVTEKGKDVELRCDPISGHTALYWYRQSLGQGLEFLIYFQGNSAPDKSGLPSDRFSAERTGGSVSTLTIQRTQQEDSAVYLCASSPRSGEATEAFFGQGTRLTVV.

The gene calls are TRBV20-1 and TRBJ2-7; 10 bases map to TRBD2. The V and J ends lost 2 bases and 2 bases, in that order; junction bases with no gene match: 18. From germline, CDR1 is DFQATT and CDR2 SNEGSKA (reference sequence). CDR3 length equals 19 residues. As DNA, the CDR3 is TGCAGTGCTAGAACTTGGGGTGGGCTAGCGGGGGACCGACCCTACGAGCAGTACTTC. Residues: CSARTWGGLAGDRPYEQYF.

This clonotype was picked up a small number of times. The chain recombines TRBV19 with TRBJ2-7, with 7 bases fitting TRBD2. V shed 6 bases and J 5 bases; nucleotides not matched to a gene: 10. Per germline, CDR1 LNHDA and CDR2 SQIVND (reference sequence). The CDR3 covers 14 residues. The CDR3 sequence: CASRQRGGSNEQYF. The DNA for the CDR3 is TGTGCCAGTAGACAGCGGGGTGGTAGCAACGAGCAGTACTTC.

The chain couples TRBV7-2 to TRBJ2-7; TRBD1 might be the D (6 bases). Germline V gene lookup returns CDR1 SGHTA and CDR2 FQGNSA. This CDR3 contains 17 residues. The ends were cut back, 2 bases at V and 4 bases at J, with 21 bases in the middle. The CDR3 protein is CASSLRDGTFALYEQYF. DNA for the CDR3: TGTGCCAGCAGCTTACGCGACGGGACATTTGCGCTTTACGAGCAGTACTTC.

The J gene is TRBJ2-7, the V gene TRBV7-8; D is tentatively TRBD1 or TRBD2 (6 bases each). The CDR3 has 15 residues. Germline V gene data show CDR1 as SGHVS and CDR2 as FQNEAQ. Trimming pared 3 bases from V and 3 bases from J, leaving 15 bases between. The CDR3 nucleotides are TGTGCCAGCAGCTTTAGGGGGGCCCCCCACTACGAGCAGTACTTC. Translating it yields CASSFRGAPHYEQYF.

This clonotype was seen once. V gene TRBV20-1 combines with J gene TRBJ2-3; 7 nucleotides agree with TRBD2. V lost 6 bases, J lost 8 bases, and 20 bases stayed unmatched. Germline V gene lookup returns CDR1 DFQATT and CDR2 SNEGSKA (reference sequence). CDR3 length: 16 amino acids. The CDR3 bases are TGCAGTGCCCCCGATGGCGGGAGTGGCCTCTTCTCTACGCAGTATTTT. Protein product: CSAPDGGSGLFSTQYF.

The table lists this clonotype with many counts. This sequence joins TRBV7-9 and TRBJ2-7; 9 bases match TRBD1. The germline V gene has CDR1 SEHNR and CDR2 FQNEAQ (reference sequence). CDR3 size: 14 residues. The V segment lost 4 bases and the J segment 3 bases; nucleotides outside the gene matches: 4. The CDR3 loop is CASSSGTGIYEQYF. In DNA form, the CDR3 reads TGTGCCAGCAGCTCCGGGACAGGGATCTACGAGCAGTACTTC.

The V and J genes are TRBV10-2 and TRBJ2-7; TRBD1 matches 8 bases. V was pared by 7 bases and J by 3 bases, with 2 bases of the junction left unmatched. This CDR3 is built from 12 residues. The germline V gene encodes CDR1 WSHSY and CDR2 SAAADI. CDR3 DNA sequence: TGCGCCAGCAAGGGACAGGACTACGAGCAGTACTTC. This sequence encodes CASKGQDYEQYF.

V usage is TRBV7-3 and J usage is TRBJ2-4; D gene unclear. The DNA end favors TRBJ2-7, so the J call may be wrong. The CDR3 extends over 14 amino acids. Germline V gene sequence: CDR1 SGHTA, CDR2 FQGTGA. DNA for the CDR3: TGTGCCAGCAGCCTAGACACCGGTATTGACGAGCAGTACTTC. Translation gives CASSLDTGIDEQYF.

The chain uses TRBV4-1 and TRBJ2-7, with TRBD2 as a possible D gene (5 bases). This CDR3 spans 16 amino acids. The germline V gene has CDR1 MGHRA and CDR2 YSYEKL. The V end was cut by 1 base, the J end by 1 base, with 14 bases between. This chain's CDR3 is CASSQGRVIGSYEQYF. The CDR3 DNA reads TGCGCCAGCAGCCAAGGGCGGGTGATTGGATCCTACGAGCAGTACTTC.

V and J are TRBV29-1 and TRBJ2-7; 7 bases are a match to TRBD2. CDR3 length: 15 residues. Germline values: CDR1 SQVTM, CDR2 ANQGSEA. V was pared by 5 bases and J by 4 bases, with 14 bases of the junction left unmatched. The CDR3 sequence is CSVLVPGGVRYEQYF. The CDR3 coding sequence is TGCAGCGTTCTCGTTCCGGGGGGTGTAAGGTACGAGCAGTACTTC.

This clonotype occurred once. V is TRBV29-1 and J is TRBJ1-2; D unclear. V lost 0 bases and J lost 4, with 9 bases in between. The V gene's germline CDR1 is SQVTM and CDR2 ANQGSEA. The CDR3 covers 13 residues. CDR3 nucleotides: TGCAGCGTTGAAGATGGAGACCTCTATGGCTACACCTTC. It encodes CSVEDGDLYGYTF.